Below, 22 T cell receptor beta chains from the same sample are listed, as sequenced in a study of control samples from healthy donors and cancer patients. Libraries were prepared by immunoSEQ multiplex PCR; TCRdb keeps only in-frame clonotypes and omits some of them. The profile shows 120,000 or so clones, around 90% of them singletons. Sequencing was done on a sample of blood. The receptor source for this set is a man aged 45-65 years in good health.

The DNA for the CDR3 is TGTGCCAGCAGCCGACAGGGGGCGTCGGAGCAGTACTTC. It is translated as CASSRQGASEQYF. The rearrangement links TRBV5-4 to TRBJ2-7, with 10 nucleotides matching TRBD1. Trimming removed 4 bases from V and 7 bases from J; junction bases left unmatched: 5. The CDR3 length is 13 residues. Per germline, CDR1 SGHNT and CDR2 YYREEE (reference sequence).

DNA of the CDR3: TGTGCCAGCAGCCTAGGGGTCTACAATCAGCCCCAGCATTTT. Protein product: CASSLGVYNQPQHF. V gene TRBV7-2 combines with J gene TRBJ1-5, with D maybe TRBD1 (5 bases). The CDR3 is 14 residues long. The germline gives CDR1 SGHTA, CDR2 FQGNSA. The V and J ends lost 5 bases and 3 bases respectively, with 11 bases between them.

The rearrangement links TRBV23-1 to TRBJ1-4, with D possibly being TRBD1 (5 bases). TRBV23-1 is annotated as an ORF whose role is uncertain. Trimming took off 9 bases at V and 8 bases at J, with 16 bases between the two ends. The CDR3 contains 13 residues. This CDR3 reads CASKGRDSEKLFF. As DNA, the CDR3 is TGCGCCAGTAAGGGGCGGGACTCCGAAAAACTGTTTTTT.

The CDR3 DNA reads TGTGCCAGCTCACCACCAAATCGGGACGGGAATTCACCCCTCCACTTT. Translation gives CASSPPNRDGNSPLHF. This chain connects TRBV18 to TRBJ1-6; possible D gene TRBD1, 5 bases. Trimming left V 0 bases short and J 7 bases short, with 13 bases between. Germline CDR1 reads KGHSH; CDR2 reads LQKENI. This CDR3 has 16 residues.

The CDR3 DNA follows: TGTGCCAGCGGACAGGGCTCTGTTGAGCAGTACTTC. It is translated as CASGQGSVEQYF. The chain is built from TRBV6-5 and TRBJ2-7; 8 nucleotides line up with TRBD1. This CDR3 has 12 residues. J was trimmed by 7 bases and V by 8 bases; bases with no gene match: 7. Germline V gene sequence: CDR1 MNHEY, CDR2 SVGAGI.

The rearrangement uses TRBV15 and TRBJ1-2; the D is unclear. Trimming took 0 bases from V and 0 from J, leaving 14 bases between them. This CDR3 has 17 residues. Per the germline V gene, CDR1 is LNHNV and CDR2 is YYDKDF (reference sequence). Here the CDR3 reads CATSRDYGEGANYGYTF. In nucleotides, the CDR3 is TGTGCCACCAGCAGAGATTACGGCGAAGGAGCTAACTATGGCTACACCTTC.

V is TRBV7-2 and J is TRBJ1-2; D gene ambiguous. Trimming pared 7 bases from V and 7 bases from J, leaving 16 bases between. The germline gives CDR1 SGHTA, CDR2 FQGNSA. This CDR3 has 13 amino acids. The CDR3 bases are TGTGCCAGCACGCCTGTTTTGGAGGTTGGCTACACCTTC. The encoded protein is CASTPVLEVGYTF. Complete variable domain (other parts from reference TRBV7-2 and TRBJ1-2): GAGVSQSPSNKVTEKGKDVELRCDPISGHTALYWYRQSLGQGLEFLIYFQGNSAPDKSGLPSDRFSAERTGGSVSTLTIQRTQQEDSAVYLCASTPVLEVGYTFGSGTRLTVV.

The CDR3 protein is CASSEGQGTNYGYTF. The CDR3 region has the DNA TGCGCCAGCAGCGAGGGACAGGGGACTAACTATGGCTACACCTTC. The V gene is TRBV5-1, the J gene TRBJ1-2, with 10 nucleotides matching TRBD1. Germline V gene lookup returns CDR1 SGHRS and CDR2 YFSETQ. CDR3 length: 15 residues. Trimming at V came to 4 bases and at J to 0 bases, leaving 3 bases not matched to a gene.

This chain links TRBV7-9 with TRBJ2-7; 7 nucleotides line up with TRBD1. The germline V gene encodes CDR1 SEHNR and CDR2 FQNEAQ (reference sequence). V shed 4 bases, J shed 2 bases, and the junction held 8 bases outside the gene matches. This CDR3 has 15 amino acids. The CDR3 loop is CASSSQGQSPYEQYF. The DNA for the CDR3 is TGTGCCAGCAGCTCACAGGGACAGTCCCCCTACGAGCAGTACTTC.

The chain joins TRBV6-2 or TRBV6-3 to TRBJ2-7; 15 nucleotides align to TRBD2. Germline V gene sequence: CDR1 MNHEY, CDR2 SVGEGT. The trim removed 4 bases at V and 2 bases at J, leaving 12 bases unmatched. This CDR3 spans 19 amino acids. The CDR3 DNA follows: TGTGCCAGCAGTTCGGGACTAGCGGGGGGAAGGTCCCCCCCCTACGAGCAGTACTTC. The encoded protein is CASSSGLAGGRSPPYEQYF.

The CDR3 nucleotides read TGTGCCAGTTCGGATTTCGCGGACAGGGGGAGGGAGACCCAGTACTTC. It codes for CASSDFADRGRETQYF. This chain connects TRBV19 to TRBJ2-5; 10 bases are shared with TRBD1. CDR1 LNHDA and CDR2 SQIVND come from the germline V gene (reference sequence). J lost 5 bases, V lost 8 bases, and 14 bases had no gene match. This CDR3 region has 16 residues.

V is TRBV6-1 and J is TRBJ2-1; 14 bases are shared with TRBD2. The CDR3 runs 17 residues. The germline CDR1 and CDR2 sequences are MNHNS and SASEGT. V lost 2 bases and J lost 8; bases outside the gene matches: 8. CDR3 nucleotides: TGTGCCAGCAGTGAAAAGACTAGCGGGGGGGCCGTGGATGAGCAGTTCTTC. Its translation: CASSEKTSGGAVDEQFF.

The rearrangement links TRBV28 to TRBJ1-5; TRBD1 aligns across 7 bases. The germline V gene has CDR1 MDHEN and CDR2 SYDVKM. CDR3 length: 13 amino acids. The CDR3 DNA reads TGTGTCGCCTCAGGGGGAAGCAATCAGCCCCAGCATTTT. Translation gives CVASGGSNQPQHF.

The CDR3 protein is CASSQDLGSYEQYF. The CDR3 nucleotides are TGCGCCAGCAGCCAGGACCTAGGCTCCTACGAGCAGTACTTC. The chain uses TRBV5-1 and TRBJ2-7, with D hard to call. Germline V gives CDR1 SGHRS, CDR2 YFSETQ. CDR3 length: 14 residues. Trimming removed 4 bases from V and 0 bases from J, with 11 bases in between.

CDR3 bases: TGTGCCTGGGGCCTAGGGGGGGGAGTGGCAGATACGCAGTATTTT. This codes for CAWGLGGGVADTQYF. The chain couples TRBV30 to TRBJ2-3, with D maybe TRBD2 (7 bases). V gave up 5 bases and J gave up 4 bases, with 19 bases separating them. CDR3 length: 15 residues. Germline V lookup: CDR1 GTSNPN, CDR2 SVGIG (reference sequence).

The chain uses TRBV7-9 and TRBJ2-7; 8 nucleotides align to TRBD2. CDR1 and CDR2 (germline): SEHNR, FQNEAQ (reference sequence). The CDR3 is 15 amino acids. The trim removed 2 bases at V and 4 bases at J, leaving 7 bases unmatched. CDR3 protein: CASSLTPGGRYEQYF. DNA of the CDR3: TGTGCCAGCAGCTTAACCCCGGGGGGGCGTTACGAGCAGTACTTC.

CDR3 protein: CASSLDRATDTQYF. The CDR3 bases are TGTGCCAGCAGCTTGGATAGGGCCACAGATACGCAGTATTTT. J is TRBJ2-3 and V is TRBV5-8; D remains unclear. The CDR3 is 14 residues long. Trimming removed 0 bases at V and 2 bases at J, with 7 bases between. Per germline, CDR1 SGHTS and CDR2 YDEGEE.

This chain connects TRBV2 to TRBJ2-7; 7 bases align to TRBD1. Germline V lookup: CDR1 SNHLY, CDR2 FYNNEI. V dropped 1 base and J dropped 3; count of bases not matched to a gene: 0. CDR3 size: 13 residues. The CDR3 sequence is CASSEDRGYEQYF. The CDR3 region has the DNA TGTGCCAGCAGTGAAGACAGGGGCTACGAGCAGTACTTC.

This clone showed up just once. The CDR3 nucleotides read TGTGCCAGCAGTGGTGGGGGGACAGGGGACCTCTATGGCTACACCTTC. It translates to CASSGGGTGDLYGYTF. The genes are TRBV2 and TRBJ1-2; 10 bases agree with TRBD1. Germline values: CDR1 SNHLY, CDR2 FYNNEI. Germline trimming cut 4 bases from V and 4 bases from J; bases unmatched to any gene: 9. The CDR3 consists of 16 residues.

The genes are TRBV30 and TRBJ1-4; tentative D call: TRBD1 (6 bases). The length of the CDR3 is 15 residues. CDR1 is GTSNPN, CDR2 SVGIG, per germline (reference sequence). Trimming shortened V by 2 bases and J by 5 bases, and 15 bases separated the two germline ends. Written as DNA, the CDR3 is TGTGCCTGGAGTCGGAGCGGGGGCCTAAATGAAAAACTGTTTTTT. Residues: CAWSRSGGLNEKLFF.

The J gene is TRBJ2-7, the V gene TRBV11-3, with 10 bases that match TRBD1. CDR1 SGHNT and CDR2 YENEEA come from the germline V gene. The junction had 6 bases not matched to a gene; V was cut back by 5 bases and J by 5 bases. CDR3 length: 14 residues. For the CDR3, the DNA is TGTGCCAGCAGCCCCGGGACAGGGGTCCACGAGCAGTACTTC. It specifies CASSPGTGVHEQYF. Combining the CDR3 with reference TRBV11-3 and TRBJ2-7 gives the whole variable domain EAGVVQSPRYKIIEKKQPVAFWCNPISGHNTLYWYLQNLGQGPELLIRYENEEAVDDSQLPKDRFSAERLKGVDSTLKIQPAELGDSAVYLCASSPGTGVHEQYFGPGTRLTVT.

This clone was picked up one time. The chain joins TRBV9 to TRBJ1-2; D might be TRBD1 (5 bases). The length of the CDR3 is 15 residues. CDR1 is SGDLS, CDR2 YYNGEE, per germline. Between the trimmed V and J ends, which lost 2 bases and 5 bases, there was a span of 16 bases. The CDR3 DNA reads TGTGCCAGCAGCGTCTCGACAGAAATGTATTATGGCTACACCTTC. Its protein is CASSVSTEMYYGYTF.